Below are 25 T cell receptor beta chains sequenced from a single sample in a study of blood T cells in healthy people across ages. Combining a sample-barcoded 5' primer with a J-beta primer mix, a second PCR ran for roughly 6 to 12 cycles. TCRdb recomputed calls from the 5' RACE reads with MiXCR, one row per CDR3 protein. The repertoire consists of around 650,000 distinct CDR3 sequences, with approximately 31% occurring once and the leading ten covering 15%. The sequenced material came from blood. The receptors come from a woman older than 75 in good health.

This chain uses TRBV10-3 with TRBJ2-5; 9 bases align to TRBD2. V was pared by 7 bases and J by 11 bases, with 26 bases of the junction left unmatched. CDR3 length: 18 residues. Germline V lookup: CDR1 ENHRY, CDR2 SYGVKD. The CDR3: CAITRTSEGELSYNEQYF. CDR3 coding DNA: TGTGCCATCACCCGGACTAGCGAGGGGGAACTCTCCTACAATGAGCAGTACTTC.

The rearrangement joins TRBV2 to TRBJ1-4, with TRBD1 matching over 7 bases. The ends lost 8 bases at V and 3 bases at J; junction bases unmatched: 6. In germline, CDR1 is SNHLY, CDR2 FYNNEI. The CDR3 runs 14 residues. CDR3 sequence: CASARDSSNEKLFF. In DNA, the CDR3 is TGTGCCAGCGCCCGGGACAGCTCTAATGAAAAACTGTTTTTT.

This clonotype was picked up many times. V gene TRBV2 combines with J gene TRBJ2-1; D possibly uses TRBD1 or TRBD2 (6 bases each). The CDR3 is made up of 15 amino acids. Germline loops: CDR1 SNHLY, CDR2 FYNNEI. The V and J ends lost 5 bases and 6 bases respectively, with 17 bases between them. The CDR3 spells CASSRGQGMGNEQFF. The CDR3 region has the DNA TGTGCCAGCAGTCGGGGGCAGGGGATGGGCAATGAGCAGTTCTTC.

This clonotype appeared many times. V gene TRBV27 combines with J gene TRBJ2-5; 8 bases map to TRBD1. The CDR3 has 13 residues. Per the germline V gene, CDR1 is MNHEY and CDR2 is SMNVEV (reference sequence). J gave up 8 bases and V 5 bases, and 7 bases lay outside the gene matches. In DNA, the CDR3 is TGTGCCAGCAGTCCTTGGGACAGGATAACCCAGTACTTC. Its protein product is CASSPWDRITQYF.

This clonotype was recorded at least ten times. V usage is TRBV6-1 and J usage is TRBJ1-2; 11 nucleotides match TRBD1. J lost 4 bases, V lost 2 bases, and 6 bases had no gene match. The CDR3 runs 16 residues. Germline lookup yields CDR1 MNHNS and CDR2 SASEGT. The CDR3 DNA is TGTGCCAGCAGTGAACGGACAGGGGGCCCTACCTATGGCTACACCTTC. This encodes CASSERTGGPTYGYTF.

This clonotype occurred many times. The chain combines TRBV28 with TRBJ2-3, with D unresolved. Trimming pared 7 bases from V and 5 bases from J, leaving 13 bases between. CDR3 length: 13 amino acids. Germline CDR1 MDHEN, CDR2 SYDVKM. This CDR3 reads CASIGGHVDTQYF. CDR3 nucleotide sequence: TGTGCCAGCATTGGTGGGCATGTAGATACGCAGTATTTT.

This clonotype was observed a few times. The rearrangement uses TRBV20-1 and TRBJ1-6; D gene ambiguous. This CDR3 region has 13 residues. The germline CDR1 and CDR2 sequences are DFQATT and SNEGSKA (reference sequence). Trimming cost V 5 bases and J 0 bases, with 5 bases left between them. The CDR3 DNA reads TGCAGTGCTCAGAGCTCCTATAATTCACCCCTCCACTTT. It yields the protein CSAQSSYNSPLHF.

To note about this clonotype: The junction differs from germline at one of its ends, possibly a read error. The chain carries TRBV7-2 and TRBJ1-1; unclear D gene. Germline values: CDR1 SGHTA, CDR2 FQGNSA. CDR3 length: 13 amino acids. CDR3 region: CANSFRTNTEAFF. CDR3 sequence (DNA): TGTGCCAACAGCTTTAGGACGAACACTGAAGCTTTCTTT.

The V and J genes are TRBV2 and TRBJ1-6, with D maybe TRBD1 (5 bases). The CDR3 runs to 15 residues. V gave up 7 bases and J gave up 0 bases, with 10 bases separating them. Germline V gene sequence: CDR1 SNHLY, CDR2 FYNNEI. CDR3 protein: CASIQEPSYNSPLHF. The CDR3 DNA reads as TGTGCCAGCATACAGGAACCCTCCTATAATTCACCCCTCCACTTT.

Concerning this clonotype: This may be a read error: a much more frequent sequence differs by one nucleotide. The chain combines TRBV3-1 with TRBJ2-7; no definite D call. The CDR3 is 16 residues long. In germline, CDR1 is LGHDT, CDR2 YNNKEL (reference sequence). V was shortened by 4 bases and J by 4 bases, with 20 bases between the two germline ends. In nucleotides, the CDR3 is TGTGCCAGCAGCCGACCGAGACTTCCCCCCGAATACGAGCAGTACTTC. As protein: CASSRPRLPPEYEQYF.

This clonotype was detected many times. V gene TRBV5-6 combines with J gene TRBJ2-1; 8 bases map to TRBD1. Germline V gene data show CDR1 as SGHDT and CDR2 as YYEEEE. This CDR3 has 16 residues. V was pared by 3 bases and J by 4 bases, with 9 bases of the junction left unmatched. The CDR3 nucleotides are TGTGCCAGCAGCTACCGGACAGGGCAGGGGTACAATGAGCAGTTCTTC. This codes for CASSYRTGQGYNEQFF. Full variable domain (outside the CDR3, taken from reference TRBV5-6 and TRBJ2-1): DAGVTQSPTHLIKTRGQQVTLRCSPKSGHDTVSWYQQALGQGPQFIFQYYEEEERQRGNFPDRFSGHQFPNYSSELNVNALLLGDSALYLCASSYRTGQGYNEQFFGPGTRLTVL.

This clonotype came up many times. The chain combines TRBV7-2 with TRBJ1-5; possibly TRBD1 for D (6 bases). Germline lookup yields CDR1 SGHTA and CDR2 FQGNSA. Trimming removed 4 bases from V and 4 bases from J, with 14 bases in between. This CDR3 has 15 amino acids. The CDR3 nucleotides are TGTGCCAGCAGCTCGGGGGCAGCGACAAATCAGCCCCAGCATTTT. Translation: CASSSGAATNQPQHF. The variable domain in full, with the rest retrieved from reference TRBV7-2 and TRBJ1-5, is GAGVSQSPSNKVTEKGKDVELRCDPISGHTALYWYRQSLGQGLEFLIYFQGNSAPDKSGLPSDRFSAERTGGSVSTLTIQRTQQEDSAVYLCASSSGAATNQPQHFGDGTRLSIL.

The V gene is TRBV3-1, the J gene TRBJ2-7, with D perhaps TRBD1 (5 bases). Germline CDR1 and CDR2: LGHDT and YNNKEL (reference sequence). The CDR3 consists of 15 residues. The germline V and J ends were trimmed by 0 bases and 2 bases, with 11 bases remaining between them. The CDR3 DNA sequence: TGTGCCAGCAGCCAAGATTTTGGGGCCGCCTACGAGCAGTACTTC. Translation gives CASSQDFGAAYEQYF.

In its sample, this clonotype was seen a few times. This chain uses TRBV5-4 with TRBJ2-7; D not certain. The CDR3 consists of 14 residues. Trimming left V 4 bases short and J 1 base short, with 12 bases between. The germline V gene encodes CDR1 SGHNT and CDR2 YYREEE (reference sequence). In DNA form, the CDR3 reads TGTGCCAGCAGCCCCATAGGGCAGTCCTACGAGCAGTACTTC. It is translated as CASSPIGQSYEQYF.

The rearrangement joins TRBV7-3 to TRBJ1-1, with D unclear. Trimming removed 5 bases at V and 5 bases at J, with 18 bases between. Germline assignment: CDR1 SGHTA and CDR2 FQGTGA. The CDR3 contains 15 residues. CDR3 DNA sequence: TGTGCCAGCAGCCCAGAGGGATTGCTTAGGACTGAAGCTTTCTTT. This gives the protein CASSPEGLLRTEAFF.

This clonotype was seen many times. J is TRBJ2-1 and V is TRBV10-3, with no clear D. Between the trimmed V and J ends, which lost 5 bases and 7 bases, there was a span of 9 bases. Looked up from germline, CDR1 is ENHRY and CDR2 is SYGVKD. There are 12 residues in the CDR3. The CDR3 loop reads CAISKNGNEQFF. Here the CDR3 DNA reads TGTGCCATCAGTAAAAACGGGAATGAGCAGTTCTTC.

The sample holds many counts of this clonotype. The chain links TRBV7-9 to TRBJ1-1; TRBD1 is a possible D gene (6 bases). The CDR3 has 12 residues. The V gene lost 2 bases and the J gene lost 8 bases, with 9 bases spanning the gap. Per germline, CDR1 SEHNR and CDR2 FQNEAQ (reference sequence). CDR3 DNA sequence: TGTGCCAGCAGCTTAATCGGGACAGAAGCTTTCTTT. It codes for CASSLIGTEAFF. Based on the CDR3 plus reference TRBV7-9 and TRBJ1-1, the full variable domain is DTGVSQNPRHKITKRGQNVTFRCDPISEHNRLYWYRQTLGQGPEFLTYFQNEAQLEKSRLLSDRFSAERPKGSFSTLEIQRTEQGDSAMYLCASSLIGTEAFFGQGTRLTVV.

This clonotype was detected only a few times. The chain recombines TRBV5-1 with TRBJ2-1, with a weak D call TRBD2 (5 bases). Trimming left V 0 bases short and J 9 bases short, with 13 bases between. Germline V gene data show CDR1 as SGHRS and CDR2 as YFSETQ. The CDR3 totals 14 residues. The CDR3 here is CASSLAGVAFEQFF. The CDR3 DNA reads TGCGCCAGCAGCTTGGCCGGGGTGGCTTTTGAGCAGTTCTTC.

With respect to this clonotype: A much larger clone lies one base from this, so it may be a read error. This chain uses TRBV18 with TRBJ2-1; TRBD2 is a possible D gene (6 bases). The DNA end lines up better with TRBJ2-7; the J call may be wrong. CDR3 length: 13 residues. Germline lookup yields CDR1 KGHSH and CDR2 LQKENI. DNA for the CDR3: TGTGCCAGCTCACCCCCTAGCGCGGATGAGCAGTACTTC. Its translation is CASSPPSADEQYF.

In this sample, this clonotype is medium-sized (0.01 to 0.1%). DNA for the CDR3: TGTGCCAGCAGCTTGGGGACAGGGGCTGGTGAGCAGTACTTC. Protein product: CASSLGTGAGEQYF. This chain connects TRBV7-8 to TRBJ2-7; 10 bases agree with TRBD1. With V trimmed by 3 bases and J by 7 bases, 6 bases remained unmatched. Germline CDR1 SGHVS, CDR2 FQNEAQ. CDR3 length equals 14 residues.

This clonotype was recorded a few times. The genes are TRBV6-5 and TRBJ1-6, with D possibly TRBD1 on 6 matching bases. CDR3 length: 14 residues. Germline lookup yields CDR1 MNHEY and CDR2 SVGAGI. The V gene lost 2 bases and the J gene lost 9 bases, with 11 bases spanning the gap. The CDR3 spells CASSYPTGGSPLHF. The CDR3 DNA follows: TGTGCCAGCAGTTACCCGACAGGCGGTTCACCCCTCCACTTT.

Many counts were recorded for this clonotype. V is TRBV6-5 and J is TRBJ2-1; D perhaps matches TRBD2 (5 bases). V gave up 5 bases and J gave up 2 bases, with 13 bases separating them. This CDR3 comprises 15 residues. Germline values: CDR1 MNHEY, CDR2 SVGAGI. In nucleotides, the CDR3 is TGTGCCAGCAGTGCAGGACTTTTCCCCTACAATGAGCAGTTCTTC. This translates into CASSAGLFPYNEQFF.

This clonotype was observed a few times. The rearrangement joins TRBV7-2 to TRBJ1-4; TRBD1 matches at 7 bases. The CDR3 covers 16 residues. With 4 bases clipped from V and 0 bases from J, the junction kept 5 bases outside the gene matches. CDR1 and CDR2 from the germline V gene are SGHTA and FQGNSA. In DNA, the CDR3 is TGTGCCAGCAGCTCCCGGGACAGCCCAACTAATGAAAAACTGTTTTTT. Its translation: CASSSRDSPTNEKLFF.

A word on this clonotype: The junction shows a germline mismatch at one end, possibly a read error. The chain is built from TRBV4-2 and TRBJ2-1, with TRBD2 matching 12 bases. The CDR3 has 16 residues. Germline loops: CDR1 LGHNA, CDR2 YNFKEQ. The DNA of the CDR3 is TGTGCCAGCAGCCCCAGGACTAGCGGGGCCAGCAATGGGCAGTTCTTT. This codes for CASSPRTSGASNGQFF.

There are many counts of this clonotype. V is TRBV6-2 or TRBV6-3 and J is TRBJ1-6; no firm D call. Deletions cut 0 bases from V and 7 bases from J, with 4 bases between. The CDR3 is 13 residues long. CDR1 is MNHEY, CDR2 SVGEGT, per germline. This CDR3 reads CASSYSANSPLHF. The CDR3 region has the DNA TGTGCCAGCAGTTACTCGGCAAATTCACCCCTCCACTTT.